This T cell receptor (beta chain) derives from a study of T-cell reconstitution after alpha-beta-depleted transplantation in children. Unique molecular identifiers tagged the TCRbeta library. From the PCR reads, TCRdb called clonotypes with MiXCR, one entry per CDR3 protein. The table records roughly 280,000 distinct CDR3 sequences, roughly 11% of them present only once. This clonotype was picked up a small number of times. Germline V gene data show CDR1 as SGHNT and CDR2 as YYREEE (reference sequence). CDR3 length: 17 residues. Trimming took off 4 bases at V and 0 bases at J, with 14 bases between the two ends.

The sequence derives from a male patient between 2 and 10 years old who had a stem cell transplant for chronic granulomatous disease, so the T cells may come from the graft donor. Sample: peripheral blood, taken 180 days after TCRalphabeta/CD19-depleted stem cell transplant. This sequence joins TRBV5-4 and TRBJ2-6; D is ambiguous. CDR3 residues: CASSKPRVGSGANVLTF. The DNA for the CDR3 is TGTGCCAGCAGCAAACCTAGGGTTGGCTCTGGGGCCAACGTCCTGACTTTC.